This TCR beta chain was recorded in a study of T cells expressing NK-cell markers. Study summary: Researchers got TCR beta repertoires out of sorted CD3+CD56+NKG2C+, CD3+CD56+NKG2C- and CD3+CD56-NKG2C+ T cells. Serological testing identified seven of the eight sequenced donors as HCMV-seropositive and one as seronegative.

General study results and limits: NKG2C+ dominant clonotypes from a handful of donors made up roughly 1.0-8% of CD8+ T cells.

CDR1 is SQVTM, CDR2 ANQGSEA, per germline. This CDR3 region has 17 residues. TCRdb re-called the 5' RACE reads; every CDR3 protein appears as one record, without DNA. Its table lists about 370,000 distinct CDR3 sequences. Notes on this clonotype: What it binds is unknown.

The receptor was isolated from a woman aged 45-65 years in good health. Material: blood T cells: a sorted CD56 or NKG2C T cell subset, CD4+ or CD8+ T cells, or bulk PBMC T cells (not recorded which). This rearrangement joins TRBV29-1 to TRBJ1-2; TCRdb's assignment of TRBD1 cannot be checked, as there is no DNA. This CDR3 is CSVEKTPQGGKGYGYTF.